Listed here are 9 T cell receptor beta chains from one sample, sequenced in a study of PD-L1 blockade in urothelial cancer. The assay was immunoSEQ multiplex PCR, and TCRdb's table has in-frame clones only and misses some. This table has more than 40,000 clones, 88% appearing once. Here the sequenced sample was PBMCs, taken around atezolizumab (anti-PD-L1) treatment. The receptor source for this set is an older woman with urothelial cancer.

V is TRBV5-1 and J is TRBJ2-3, with a weak D call TRBD1 (6 bases). Trimming took 3 bases from V and 4 from J, leaving 15 bases between them. CDR3 length equals 15 residues. Germline CDR1 reads SGHRS; CDR2 reads YFSETQ. In DNA form, the CDR3 reads TGCGCCAGCAGCTCGATACAGGGATTGGCAGATACGCAGTATTTT. This encodes CASSSIQGLADTQYF.

CDR3 amino acids: CASSLRRDSNQPQHF. CDR3 sequence (DNA): TGCGCCAGCAGCCTCCGCAGGGATAGCAATCAGCCCCAGCATTTT. The V and J genes are TRBV4-3 and TRBJ1-5, with a tentative D call TRBD1 (5 bases). V lost 4 bases to trimming and J lost 0 bases, with 10 bases between them. Germline V gives CDR1 LGHNA, CDR2 YSLEER. The CDR3 loop spans 15 amino acids.

This clone was counted once. The chain combines TRBV9 with TRBJ1-1; no reliable D call. Trimming pared 1 base from V and 3 bases from J, leaving 10 bases between. Germline V gene data show CDR1 as SGDLS and CDR2 as YYNGEE. There are 14 residues in the CDR3. CDR3 DNA sequence: TGTGCCAGCAGCGTAAGGCAGGTGGACACTGAAGCTTTCTTT. Protein sequence: CASSVRQVDTEAFF.

The genes are TRBV5-1 and TRBJ2-3; D is ambiguous. From germline, CDR1 is SGHRS and CDR2 YFSETQ. This CDR3 is 14 amino acids long. Trimming removed 6 bases from V and 4 bases from J, with 15 bases in between. For the CDR3, the DNA is TGCGCCAGCACGGTCACGGAGAGGTCAGATACGCAGTATTTT. Translation gives CASTVTERSDTQYF.

V and J are TRBV4-3 and TRBJ2-1, with 13 bases fitting TRBD2. The J segment lost 10 bases and the V segment lost 5 bases, leaving 5 bases of the junction unmatched. Germline V gene lookup returns CDR1 LGHNA and CDR2 YSLEER. The CDR3 contains 14 residues. CDR3 in amino acids: CASSETSGGREQFF. The CDR3 DNA reads TGCGCCAGCAGCGAGACTAGCGGGGGGCGGGAGCAGTTCTTC.

This clone has more than one count but fewer than ten. J is TRBJ2-7 and V is TRBV23-1, with 11 nucleotides matching TRBD2. TRBV23-1 is known as an ORF, though its function is uncertain. V trimming: 0 bases; J trimming: 7 bases; junction bases outside the gene matches: 11. The length of the CDR3 is 17 residues. The CDR3 coding sequence is TGCGCCAGCAGTCAATCGTCTTTAGCGGGAGGGCCCGGGGAGCAGTACTTC. Its protein is CASSQSSLAGGPGEQYF.

The V call is TRBV6-5, the J call TRBJ2-7, with TRBD1 as a possible D gene (6 bases). CDR1 is MNHEY, CDR2 SVGAGI, per germline. V was clipped by 3 bases and J by 4 bases, with 13 bases between them. This CDR3 has 14 residues. In DNA, the CDR3 is TGTGCCAGCAGTTATCTCAGGGGAAAATACGAGCAGTACTTC. It is translated as CASSYLRGKYEQYF.

The J gene is TRBJ1-3, the V gene TRBV4-3, with 7 nucleotides matching TRBD1. The CDR3 runs to 15 residues. CDR1 and CDR2 from the germline V gene are LGHNA and YSLEER. The junction had 8 bases not matched to a gene; V was cut back by 5 bases and J by 4 bases. CDR3 coding DNA: TGCGCCAGCAGCGCGACAGGGACTTTAGGAAACACCATATATTTT. Translating gives CASSATGTLGNTIYF.

V gene TRBV7-9 combines with J gene TRBJ2-5; TRBD2 might be the D (5 bases). The CDR3 is 15 residues long. V lost 5 bases and J lost 1, with 14 bases in between. Germline CDR1 and CDR2: SEHNR and FQNEAQ (reference sequence). CDR3 residues: CASSPEGAGQETQYF. The CDR3, as DNA: TGTGCCAGCAGCCCAGAGGGTGCGGGCCAAGAGACCCAGTACTTC.